This is a list of T cell receptor beta chains from one sample in a study of cytomegalovirus exposure and HLA in healthy donors. Only in-frame clones appear in the TCRdb table, and some are missing; sequencing was by immunoSEQ multiplex PCR. This table has 160,000 or so clones, 65% to 90% appearing once. The sequenced sample was PBMCs. These receptors were obtained from a man aged 45-65 years in good health and CMV-seropositive. The CDR3 runs from the conserved cysteine through the conserved F or W. The D gene is left open where the match is weak. Clone size is given for some rows only: seen once, a few or many times, or a class if the clone is expanded.

v_gene: TRBV7-9
d_gene: TRBD2
abundance: NA
j_gene: TRBJ2-1
CDR3nt: TGTGCCAGCAGCTGGCTAGCGGCCCCCTACAATGAGCAGTTCTTC
CDR3aa: CASSWLAAPYNEQFF

v_gene: TRBV7-8
d_gene: TRBD1
abundance: NA
j_gene: TRBJ1-6
CDR3nt: TGTGCCAGCAGCTCTGACAGGGGGCGTTCACCCCTCCACTTT
CDR3aa: CASSSDRGRSPLHF

v_gene: TRBV6-5
d_gene: NA
abundance: NA
j_gene: TRBJ1-2
CDR3nt: TGTGCCAGCAGGGACAGCGTAGCTAACTATGGCTACACCTTC
CDR3aa: CASRDSVANYGYTF

v_gene: TRBV6-1
d_gene: NA
abundance: NA
j_gene: TRBJ1-6
CDR3nt: TGTGCCACCCAATCCCTCAGGGGTAATAATTCACCCCTCCACTTT
CDR3aa: CATQSLRGNNSPLHF

v_gene: TRBV7-3
d_gene: NA
abundance: NA
j_gene: TRBJ2-2
CDR3nt: TGTGCCAGCAGCTCGTATCCCGGGACACTCAACACCGGGGAGCTGTTTTTT
CDR3aa: CASSSYPGTLNTGELFF

v_gene: TRBV9
d_gene: TRBD2
abundance: NA
j_gene: TRBJ2-3
CDR3nt: TGTGCCAGCAGCGCTGGGACTAGCGGGAGGCACACAGATACGCAGTATTTT
CDR3aa: CASSAGTSGRHTDTQYF

v_gene: TRBV9
d_gene: NA
abundance: NA
j_gene: TRBJ2-1
CDR3nt: TGTGCCAGCAGCGTAGGTACAGCAGGGGCACAATATGAGCAGTTCTTC
CDR3aa: CASSVGTAGAQYEQFF

v_gene: TRBV2
d_gene: NA
abundance: NA
j_gene: TRBJ2-3
CDR3nt: TGTGCCAGCAGTCCCTACCAGGGTCTGAGTACAGATACGCAGTATTTT
CDR3aa: CASSPYQGLSTDTQYF

v_gene: TRBV7-6
d_gene: TRBD2
abundance: NA
j_gene: TRBJ2-2
CDR3nt: TGTGCCAGCAGCTTAGCCGGACTAGCGGGTACCGGGGAGCTGTTTTTT
CDR3aa: CASSLAGLAGTGELFF

v_gene: TRBV9
d_gene: TRBD1
abundance: NA
j_gene: TRBJ2-3
CDR3nt: TGTGCCAGCGGGGGGTCCACAGGGGGCGGCACAGATACGCAGTATTTT
CDR3aa: CASGGSTGGGTDTQYF

v_gene: TRBV7-9
d_gene: TRBD2
abundance: NA
j_gene: TRBJ2-1
CDR3nt: TGTGCCAGCAGTTCCGGGACTAGCGACCCAGAGCAGTTCTTC
CDR3aa: CASSSGTSDPEQFF

v_gene: TRBV27
d_gene: TRBD1
abundance: NA
j_gene: TRBJ1-5
CDR3nt: TGTGCCAGCAGACGACAGGGGCAGCCCCAGCATTTT
CDR3aa: CASRRQGQPQHF

v_gene: TRBV19
d_gene: TRBD1
abundance: NA
j_gene: TRBJ1-2
CDR3nt: TGTGCCAGTAGTCGGGACAGGGAGTCGTATGGCTACACCTTC
CDR3aa: CASSRDRESYGYTF

v_gene: TRBV6-6
d_gene: TRBD2
abundance: NA
j_gene: TRBJ2-1
CDR3nt: TGTGCCAGCAGACCGGGGACTAGCCCGGTTTTGGAGCAGTTCTTC
CDR3aa: CASRPGTSPVLEQFF

v_gene: TRBV23-1
d_gene: TRBD1
abundance: NA
j_gene: TRBJ1-1
CDR3nt: TGCGCCAGCAGTCGAGGGGTTTTTGGAGGGGGCGAGACTGAAGCTTTCTTT
CDR3aa: CASSRGVFGGGETEAFF

v_gene: TRBV7-2
d_gene: TRBD2
abundance: NA
j_gene: TRBJ2-1
CDR3nt: TGTGCCAGCAGCTTAGCCAGCGGGAGGCTCAATGAGCAGTTCTTC
CDR3aa: CASSLASGRLNEQFF

v_gene: TRBV18
d_gene: TRBD1
abundance: NA
j_gene: TRBJ2-3
CDR3nt: TGTGCCAGCTCACATTCGACAGGGGGCACAGATACGCAGTATTTT
CDR3aa: CASSHSTGGTDTQYF

v_gene: TRBV18
d_gene: TRBD2
abundance: NA
j_gene: TRBJ2-3
CDR3nt: TGTGCCAGCTCACCACTCGGTGTCAGGACTAGCGGTGGTACGCAGTATTTT
CDR3aa: CASSPLGVRTSGGTQYF

v_gene: TRBV7-2
d_gene: TRBD1
abundance: NA
j_gene: TRBJ2-1
CDR3nt: TGTGCCAGCAGCTTATCGGGACAGGAATTCAATGAGCAGTTCTTC
CDR3aa: CASSLSGQEFNEQFF

v_gene: TRBV30
d_gene: TRBD1
abundance: NA
j_gene: TRBJ2-1
CDR3nt: TGTGCCTGGAGTGACGGGGACAGGGGATACAATGAGCAGTTCTTC
CDR3aa: CAWSDGDRGYNEQFF

v_gene: TRBV25-1
d_gene: NA
abundance: NA
j_gene: TRBJ1-1
CDR3nt: TGTGCCGTATGGGGCCTCAACACTGAAGCTTTCTTT
CDR3aa: CAVWGLNTEAFF

v_gene: TRBV12-5
d_gene: NA
abundance: NA
j_gene: TRBJ1-3
CDR3nt: TGTGCTAGTGGTTTGGTACTGGCGGGGTTTGGGAGCCGAAACACCATATATTTT
CDR3aa: CASGLVLAGFGSRNTIYF

v_gene: TRBV9
d_gene: NA
abundance: once
j_gene: TRBJ1-2
CDR3nt: TGTGCCAGCAGCCCGCGGGGGGACCCTCGGGATGGCTACACCTTC
CDR3aa: CASSPRGDPRDGYTF

v_gene: TRBV6-5
d_gene: NA
abundance: NA
j_gene: TRBJ2-3
CDR3nt: TGTGCCAGCAGGCCAACCGGACAACCAACAGATACGCAGTATTTT
CDR3aa: CASRPTGQPTDTQYF

v_gene: TRBV15
d_gene: NA
abundance: NA
j_gene: TRBJ1-1
CDR3nt: TGTGCCACCAGCAGAGGGGGAGAGGGCACTGAAGCTTTCTTT
CDR3aa: CATSRGGEGTEAFF

v_gene: TRBV28
d_gene: TRBD1
abundance: NA
j_gene: TRBJ1-2
CDR3nt: TGTGCCAGCAGTTCCGGGACAGTTGGATATGGCTACACCTTC
CDR3aa: CASSSGTVGYGYTF

v_gene: TRBV9
d_gene: TRBD2
abundance: NA
j_gene: TRBJ2-2
CDR3nt: TGTGCCAGCAGCGTAGCCGGGGAGGGACTAGCGGGGCTCGCGAACACCGGGGAGCTGTTTTTT
CDR3aa: CASSVAGEGLAGLANTGELFF

v_gene: TRBV27
d_gene: TRBD2
abundance: NA
j_gene: TRBJ2-3
CDR3nt: TGTGCCAGCAGTTTATGGGGACTAGCGGCAACTAGCACAGATACGCAGTATTTT
CDR3aa: CASSLWGLAATSTDTQYF

v_gene: TRBV11-3
d_gene: NA
abundance: NA
j_gene: TRBJ1-2
CDR3nt: TGTGCCAGCAGCGCTGTCAGGGGCGACAGCTTAAATCCCAACTATGGCTACACCTTC
CDR3aa: CASSAVRGDSLNPNYGYTF

v_gene: TRBV6-6
d_gene: TRBD1
abundance: NA
j_gene: TRBJ2-6
CDR3nt: TGTGCCACCCTACAGGGGACTGGGGCCAACGTCCTGACTTTC
CDR3aa: CATLQGTGANVLTF

v_gene: TRBV5-1
d_gene: TRBD1
abundance: NA
j_gene: TRBJ2-3
CDR3nt: TGCGCCAGCAGCCAGGACAGGGGAGATACGCAGTATTTT
CDR3aa: CASSQDRGDTQYF

v_gene: TRBV21-1
d_gene: NA
abundance: NA
j_gene: TRBJ1-5
CDR3nt: TGTGCCAGCACAACACCTTTCAATCAGCCCCAGCATTTT
CDR3aa: CASTTPFNQPQHF

v_gene: TRBV7-7
d_gene: NA
abundance: few
j_gene: TRBJ2-2
CDR3nt: TGTGCCAGCAGCGAAGGCGGGACCGGGGAGCTGTTTTTT
CDR3aa: CASSEGGTGELFF

v_gene: TRBV11-2
d_gene: TRBD2
abundance: NA
j_gene: TRBJ2-3
CDR3nt: TGTGCCAGCAGCGCCCCTAGCGGGAGAGGATATACGCAGTATTTT
CDR3aa: CASSAPSGRGYTQYF

v_gene: TRBV5-4
d_gene: NA
abundance: NA
j_gene: TRBJ1-1
CDR3nt: TGTGCCAGCAGCTTGAGGCAGGGAGAAGCTTTCTTT
CDR3aa: CASSLRQGEAFF

v_gene: TRBV7-9
d_gene: NA
abundance: NA
j_gene: TRBJ1-2
CDR3nt: TGTGCCAGCAGCCCCGAGCCAGGCTTCTTTAACTATGGCTACACCTTC
CDR3aa: CASSPEPGFFNYGYTF

v_gene: TRBV5-1
d_gene: NA
abundance: NA
j_gene: TRBJ1-3
CDR3nt: TGCGCCAGCAGCTCGGGGGGTCGGAGCTCTGGAAACACCATATATTTT
CDR3aa: CASSSGGRSSGNTIYF

v_gene: TRBV15
d_gene: TRBD2
abundance: few
j_gene: TRBJ2-5
CDR3nt: TGTGCCACCAAGAGCGGGAGGTCCCAAGAGACCCAGTACTTC
CDR3aa: CATKSGRSQETQYF

v_gene: TRBV4-1
d_gene: TRBD1
abundance: NA
j_gene: TRBJ1-4
CDR3nt: TGCGCCAGCAGCCAGGGACAGGGAGGCGGCTTTAATGAAAAACTGTTTTTT
CDR3aa: CASSQGQGGGFNEKLFF

v_gene: TRBV15
d_gene: TRBD1
abundance: NA
j_gene: TRBJ2-2
CDR3nt: TGTGCCACCAGCAGAGATTGGGACAGGGCCTCGAACACCGGGGAGCTGTTTTTT
CDR3aa: CATSRDWDRASNTGELFF

v_gene: TRBV5-6
d_gene: TRBD2
abundance: few
j_gene: TRBJ2-5
CDR3nt: TGTGCCAGCAGCTGGGGACTAGCGGGAGTTGGAGAGACCCAGTACTTC
CDR3aa: CASSWGLAGVGETQYF

v_gene: TRBV28
d_gene: TRBD1
abundance: NA
j_gene: TRBJ2-5
CDR3nt: TGTGCCAGCAGCATGATGACAGGGTCAGAGACCCAGTACTTC
CDR3aa: CASSMMTGSETQYF

v_gene: TRBV6-6
d_gene: NA
abundance: NA
j_gene: TRBJ1-6
CDR3nt: TGTGCCAGCACCCCCCCCGATAATTCACCCCTCCACTTT
CDR3aa: CASTPPDNSPLHF

v_gene: TRBV11-3
d_gene: NA
abundance: NA
j_gene: TRBJ2-1
CDR3nt: TGTGCCAGCAGCTTTTCTGTGACACCTTACAATGAGCAGTTCTTC
CDR3aa: CASSFSVTPYNEQFF

v_gene: TRBV19
d_gene: TRBD1
abundance: NA
j_gene: TRBJ2-5
CDR3nt: TGTGCCAGTAGTATTCTGGGGCAGGGGGCAGAGACCCAGTACTTC
CDR3aa: CASSILGQGAETQYF

v_gene: TRBV9
d_gene: NA
abundance: NA
j_gene: TRBJ1-3
CDR3nt: TGTGCCAGCAGCGTTGATGCGGGTTTCTCTGGAAACACCATATATTTT
CDR3aa: CASSVDAGFSGNTIYF

v_gene: TRBV10-1
d_gene: NA
abundance: NA
j_gene: TRBJ2-2
CDR3nt: TGCGCCAGCAGTCCGACTACTCGGGGGGAGCTGTTTTTT
CDR3aa: CASSPTTRGELFF